Shown below are 25 T cell receptor beta chains from a single sample sequenced in a study of glioma-infiltrating T cells after dendritic cell vaccination. Only in-frame clones appear in the TCRdb table, and some are missing; sequencing was by immunoSEQ multiplex PCR. The table lists fewer than 85,000 clones, 85% to 90% of them singletons. The sample here was blood, taken before dendritic cell vaccination. The receptors originated from a human donor with glioblastoma.

The CDR3 is CASSSWGRTGANVLTF. CDR3 coding DNA: TGTGCCAGCAGCTCGTGGGGCAGAACTGGGGCCAACGTCCTGACTTTC. The chain uses TRBV7-9 and TRBJ2-6; TRBD1 might be the D (5 bases). V gave up 4 bases and J gave up 2 bases, with 12 bases separating them. This CDR3 comprises 16 residues. In germline, CDR1 is SEHNR, CDR2 FQNEAQ (reference sequence).

The chain uses TRBV15 and TRBJ2-1, with 9 bases that match TRBD2. Trimming removed 2 bases from V and 3 bases from J; junction bases left unmatched: 8. The CDR3 is made up of 17 amino acids. The V gene's germline CDR1 is LNHNV and CDR2 YYDKDF (reference sequence). CDR3 protein: CATSRSLAGGHYNEQFF. The CDR3 DNA reads TGTGCCACCAGCAGATCCCTGGCGGGGGGGCACTACAATGAGCAGTTCTTC.

The chain couples TRBV11-1 to TRBJ2-3; 14 nucleotides match TRBD2. Per the germline V gene, CDR1 is SGHAT and CDR2 is FQDESV (reference sequence). CDR3 length equals 16 residues. V shed 5 bases, J shed 3 bases, and the junction held 4 bases outside the gene matches. The CDR3 reads CASSPGLAGGTDTQYF. In DNA form, the CDR3 reads TGTGCCAGCAGCCCCGGACTAGCGGGAGGAACAGATACGCAGTATTTT.

The CDR3 region is CASTSGSAASYNEQFF. The DNA for the CDR3 is TGTGCCAGCACCTCGGGATCTGCGGCATCCTACAATGAGCAGTTCTTC. V and J are TRBV6-6 and TRBJ2-1; D may be TRBD2 (5 bases). CDR3 length: 16 residues. V was cut by 7 bases and J by 1 base, with 17 bases left in between. Germline V gene data show CDR1 as MNHNY and CDR2 as SVGAGI (reference sequence).

Remarks on this clone: Compared with germline, one end of the junction differs, possibly owing to a read error. The same CDR3 can be traced to other DNA sequences in this sample. CDR3 sequence reads: CASSLRQGGEKLFF. In nucleotides, the CDR3 is TGTGCCAGCAGCTTGAGACAGGGAGGCGAAAAACTATTTTTT. This sequence joins TRBV7-9 and TRBJ1-4, with TRBD1 matching over 7 bases. The CDR3 has 14 amino acids. CDR1 is SEHNR, CDR2 FQNEAQ, per germline (reference sequence).

This clone has a single count. The J gene is TRBJ1-6, the V gene TRBV7-6, with D tentatively TRBD1 (5 bases). The germline V gene encodes CDR1 SGHVS and CDR2 FNYEAQ. The CDR3 loop spans 15 amino acids. Trimming took 2 bases from V and 4 from J, leaving 9 bases between them. The CDR3 loop is CASSLLTDYNSPLHF. CDR3 bases: TGTGCCAGCAGCTTACTGACAGATTATAATTCACCCCTCCACTTT.

The chain joins TRBV6-5 to TRBJ2-7, with D maybe TRBD2 (5 bases). Germline V CDR1 and CDR2: MNHEY, SVGAGI. V was clipped by 7 bases and J by 4 bases, with 11 bases between them. This CDR3 spans 12 amino acids. The CDR3 nucleotides are TGTGCCAGCAAAACCGGCGGGTACGAGCAGTACTTC. Amino acid sequence: CASKTGGYEQYF.

The rearrangement uses TRBV6-1 and TRBJ1-5; D not certain. V gave up 4 bases and J gave up 5 bases, with 3 bases separating them. The CDR3 has 11 amino acids. Germline assignment: CDR1 MNHNS and CDR2 SASEGT. This chain's CDR3 is CASSGDQPQHF. The CDR3 coding sequence is TGTGCCAGCAGTGGAGATCAGCCCCAGCATTTT.

The J gene is TRBJ1-3, the V gene TRBV4-1; D gene unclear. Between the trimmed V and J ends, which lost 0 bases and 7 bases, there was a span of 10 bases. The CDR3 spans 14 residues. The germline V gene encodes CDR1 MGHRA and CDR2 YSYEKL. CDR3 region: CASSQERVGNTIYF. The CDR3 nucleotides read TGCGCCAGCAGCCAAGAGAGGGTGGGCAACACCATATATTTT.

This clone came up once. This rearrangement joins TRBV5-1 to TRBJ2-2; D not resolved. The V and J ends lost 5 bases and 0 bases respectively, with 5 bases between them. The CDR3 totals 13 residues. CDR1 is SGHRS and CDR2 is YFSETQ in the germline V gene. The CDR3 DNA follows: TGCGCCAGCAGAACAACGAACACCGGGGAGCTGTTTTTT. Its translation is CASRTTNTGELFF.

This chain connects TRBV12-5 to TRBJ1-4, with D possibly being TRBD1 (6 bases). Per germline, CDR1 LGHNT and CDR2 FRNRAP. With 0 bases removed from V and 4 bases from J, the gap between germline ends came to 9 bases. The CDR3 runs 15 residues. In DNA form, the CDR3 reads TGTGCTAGTGGTTTGGTAGGGGGGGGTAATGAAAAACTGTTTTTT. Translated: CASGLVGGGNEKLFF.

The J gene is TRBJ2-3, the V gene TRBV9, with TRBD2 identical over 14 bases. V lost 4 bases, J lost 4 bases, and 14 bases stayed unmatched. Germline CDR1 is SGDLS and CDR2 is YYNGEE. This CDR3 comprises 19 residues. CDR3 sequence (DNA): TGTGCCAGCAGCCCGCATCCCGGGACTAGCGGGAGTGGCCCAGATACGCAGTATTTT. This encodes CASSPHPGTSGSGPDTQYF.

This clone showed up just once. This chain uses TRBV4-1 with TRBJ1-2; D ambiguous. The germline CDR1 and CDR2 sequences are MGHRA and YSYEKL. V was cut by 0 bases and J by 0 bases, with 8 bases left in between. This CDR3 contains 15 residues. Written as DNA, the CDR3 is TGCGCCAGCAGCCAAGACGACGGAGCTAACTATGGCTACACCTTC. Protein sequence: CASSQDDGANYGYTF.

The V and J genes are TRBV2 and TRBJ1-3; 7 nucleotides line up with TRBD1. Germline CDR1 is SNHLY and CDR2 is FYNNEI. After removal of 6 bases from V and 4 bases from J, the junction contained 3 bases not matched to a gene. The CDR3 runs to 13 residues. CDR3 DNA: TGTGCCAGCAGGCGGGGACAGGGAAACACCATATATTTT. Translated: CASRRGQGNTIYF.

The rearrangement links TRBV30 to TRBJ1-2, with 11 bases lining up with TRBD1. The trim removed 3 bases at V and 8 bases at J, leaving 8 bases unmatched. Per the germline V gene, CDR1 is GTSNPN and CDR2 is SVGIG (reference sequence). The CDR3 spans 14 residues. CDR3 DNA: TGTGCCTGGAGCTTTGGACAGGGGGCGCGGGGCTACACCTTC. This gives the protein CAWSFGQGARGYTF.

This rearrangement joins TRBV28 to TRBJ1-2, with 9 positions matching TRBD1. V shed 7 bases and J 6 bases; nucleotides not matched to a gene: 12. Germline CDR1 MDHEN, CDR2 SYDVKM. The CDR3 has 15 amino acids. The CDR3: CASNPRGQGPHGYTF. CDR3 DNA sequence: TGTGCCAGCAACCCAAGGGGACAGGGCCCGCATGGCTACACCTTC.

This clone was seen a single time. CDR3 residues: CASSLVYRHPEGTEAFF. For the CDR3, the DNA is TGCGCCAGCAGCTTGGTGTACCGGCACCCCGAGGGCACTGAAGCTTTCTTT. The rearrangement links TRBV5-1 to TRBJ1-1, with D uncertain. V was shortened by 0 bases and J by 4 bases, with 19 bases between the two germline ends. From germline, CDR1 is SGHRS and CDR2 YFSETQ. CDR3 length: 17 residues.

The chain is built from TRBV10-3 and TRBJ2-3; D perhaps matches TRBD2 (6 bases). This CDR3 contains 17 residues. Trimming pared 0 bases from V and 5 bases from J, leaving 18 bases between. Germline V gives CDR1 ENHRY, CDR2 SYGVKD. The CDR3 DNA reads as TGTGCCATCAGTGAGTCATCGGGGACCCTTAGCGGAGATACGCAGTATTTT. Protein product: CAISESSGTLSGDTQYF.

V is TRBV2 and J is TRBJ2-3; the match to TRBD2 covers 7 bases. The CDR3 is 15 residues long. J lost 4 bases, V lost 5 bases, and 9 bases had no gene match. The germline V gene encodes CDR1 SNHLY and CDR2 FYNNEI. The CDR3 coding sequence is TGTGCCAGCAGTATAGCGGGCCAGGTTCCAGATACGCAGTATTTT. This codes for CASSIAGQVPDTQYF.

The V and J genes are TRBV5-4 and TRBJ1-3; tentative D call: TRBD1 (5 bases). Trimming shortened V by 0 bases and J by 1 base, and 8 bases separated the two germline ends. The CDR3 contains 15 residues. Germline CDR1 SGHNT, CDR2 YYREEE (reference sequence). As DNA, the CDR3 is TGTGCCAGCAGCTTGGCAGGGATATCTGGAAACACCATATATTTT. Amino acids: CASSLAGISGNTIYF. Full variable domain (missing parts from reference TRBV5-4 and TRBJ1-3): ETGVTQSPTHLIKTRGQQVTLRCSSQSGHNTVSWYQQALGQGPQFIFQYYREEENGRGNFPPRFSGLQFPNYSSELNVNALELDDSALYLCASSLAGISGNTIYFGEGSWLTVV.

The chain recombines TRBV15 with TRBJ2-3; 8 bases match TRBD2. This CDR3 has 15 amino acids. Trimming took 7 bases from V and 8 from J; bases not matched to a gene: 14. The germline V gene encodes CDR1 LNHNV and CDR2 YYDKDF (reference sequence). The CDR3: CATTRAGATGATQYF. The CDR3 DNA sequence: TGTGCCACCACCCGAGCGGGGGCCACCGGGGCTACGCAGTATTTT.

This clone has more than one count but fewer than ten. The chain has TRBV6-1 and TRBJ2-1; perhaps TRBD1 as D (6 bases). Germline V lookup: CDR1 MNHNS, CDR2 SASEGT. This CDR3 comprises 15 residues. The V end was cut by 3 bases, the J end by 0 bases, with 9 bases between. CDR3 sequence: CASSDGGISYNEQFF. The CDR3 DNA reads as TGTGCCAGCAGTGATGGGGGCATCTCCTACAATGAGCAGTTCTTC.

V and J are TRBV9 and TRBJ2-1, with 14 bases matching TRBD2. The germline gives CDR1 SGDLS, CDR2 YYNGEE. After removal of 3 bases from V and 7 bases from J, the junction contained 3 bases not matched to a gene. CDR3 length: 15 residues. This CDR3 is CASSAGTSGSNEQFF. DNA of the CDR3: TGTGCCAGCAGCGCCGGGACTAGCGGGAGTAATGAGCAGTTCTTC. The whole variable domain, filled in from reference TRBV9 and TRBJ2-1, reads DSGVTQTPKHLITATGQRVTLRCSPRSGDLSVYWYQQSLDQGLQFLIQYYNGEERAKGNILERFSAQQFPDLHSELNLSSLELGDSALYFCASSAGTSGSNEQFFGPGTRLTVL.

The V gene is TRBV7-9, the J gene TRBJ1-2; 7 nucleotides agree with TRBD1. This CDR3 is built from 15 residues. Looked up from germline, CDR1 is SEHNR and CDR2 is FQNEAQ (reference sequence). V gave up 5 bases and J gave up 3 bases; unmatched junction bases: 9. The CDR3 nucleotides are TGTGCCAGCAGCGCAGACGACAGGGCGGACTATGGCTACACCTTC. This encodes CASSADDRADYGYTF. Based on the CDR3 plus reference TRBV7-9 and TRBJ1-2, the full variable domain is DTGVSQNPRHKITKRGQNVTFRCDPISEHNRLYWYRQTLGQGPEFLTYFQNEAQLEKSRLLSDRFSAERPKGSFSTLEIQRTEQGDSAMYLCASSADDRADYGYTFGSGTRLTVV.

The genes are TRBV5-1 and TRBJ1-4; TRBD1 matches 7 bases. Germline values: CDR1 SGHRS, CDR2 YFSETQ. The trim removed 3 bases at V and 4 bases at J, leaving 3 bases unmatched. The CDR3 is 14 residues long. The CDR3 loop reads CASSSRDSNEKLFF. The CDR3 DNA is TGCGCCAGCAGCTCCCGGGACAGTAATGAAAAACTGTTTTTT.